The 10 T cell receptor beta chains given below trace back to one sample, sequenced in a study of cytomegalovirus exposure and HLA in healthy donors. The study ran its PCR with 60 Vbeta and 13 Jbeta primers. Only in-frame clones appear in the TCRdb table, and some are missing; sequencing was by immunoSEQ multiplex PCR. The sample lists about 130,000 clones, 82% occurring once. The sample was PBMCs. Every receptor here comes from a male donor in good health and CMV-seropositive.

Remarks on this clone: One end of the junction fails to match germline, which may point to a read error. The chain has TRBV7-9 and TRBJ1-1, with no clear D. This CDR3 is 14 amino acids long. The germline V gene encodes CDR1 SEHNR and CDR2 FQNEAQ (reference sequence). CDR3 in amino acids: CSSSLVEGDTEAFF. Here the CDR3 DNA reads TGTTCCAGCAGCTTAGTCGAGGGAGACACTGAAGCTTTCTTT.

There are a few counts of this clone. The rearrangement joins TRBV7-2 to TRBJ2-3; maybe TRBD1 (5 bases). This CDR3 comprises 15 residues. CDR1 and CDR2 from the germline V gene are SGHTA and FQGNSA. V lost 1 base and J lost 4, with 12 bases in between. The CDR3 DNA reads TGTGCCAGCAGCTTAGTAGGGGCGCTGGCAGATACGCAGTATTTT. Protein product: CASSLVGALADTQYF. Full variable domain (outside the CDR3, taken from reference TRBV7-2 and TRBJ2-3): GAGVSQSPSNKVTEKGKDVELRCDPISGHTALYWYRQSLGQGLEFLIYFQGNSAPDKSGLPSDRFSAERTGGSVSTLTIQRTQQEDSAVYLCASSLVGALADTQYFGPGTRLTVL.

J is TRBJ2-5 and V is TRBV27; no reliable D call. Germline loops: CDR1 MNHEY, CDR2 SMNVEV (reference sequence). With 0 bases removed from V and 2 bases from J, the gap between germline ends came to 4 bases. CDR3 length: 13 amino acids. The CDR3, as DNA: TGTGCCAGCAGTTTATCCAAACAAGAGACCCAGTACTTC. Protein sequence: CASSLSKQETQYF.

This chain connects TRBV6-5 to TRBJ2-1; 7 bases are a match to TRBD2. V dropped 0 bases and J dropped 7; count of bases not matched to a gene: 6. The length of the CDR3 is 15 residues. The V gene's germline CDR1 is MNHEY and CDR2 SVGAGI. The CDR3 region is CASSYSGLDLNEQFF. CDR3 sequence (DNA): TGTGCCAGCAGTTACTCAGGACTAGATTTAAATGAGCAGTTCTTC.

As for this clone: Germline and junction disagree at one end, which may indicate a read error. At the DNA level, this CDR3 is encoded by other sequences in the same sample as well. V and J are TRBV28 and TRBJ2-7; D remains ambiguous. The germline gives CDR1 MDHEN, CDR2 SYDVKM. The CDR3 is 13 amino acids. The CDR3 DNA is TGTGCGAGCACTGGGCAAGTCGTCCACGAGCAGTACTTC. Protein: CASTGQVVHEQYF.

This chain connects TRBV2 to TRBJ2-1; D is possibly TRBD2 (5 bases). The CDR3 runs to 15 residues. The V gene's germline CDR1 is SNHLY and CDR2 FYNNEI. Between the trimmed V and J ends, which lost 2 bases and 0 bases, there was a span of 8 bases. The CDR3 protein is CASSELASSYNEQFF. CDR3 nucleotide sequence: TGTGCCAGCAGTGAACTAGCTAGCTCCTACAATGAGCAGTTCTTC.

The V and J genes are TRBV19 and TRBJ2-1; D may be TRBD2 (6 bases). V gave up 3 bases and J gave up 10 bases, with 22 bases separating them. The germline gives CDR1 LNHDA, CDR2 SQIVND (reference sequence). The CDR3 consists of 16 residues. In DNA form, the CDR3 reads TGTGCCAGTAGTATGAGTTATGTCGGGGGAGTTCGGGAGCAGTTCTTC. Its translation: CASSMSYVGGVREQFF.

This clone was observed a handful of times. The V and J genes are TRBV27 and TRBJ2-2; the match to TRBD2 covers 11 bases. V was clipped by 4 bases and J by 6 bases; unmatched bases: 10. Germline V gene data show CDR1 as MNHEY and CDR2 as SMNVEV (reference sequence). CDR3 length: 17 amino acids. The CDR3 is CASSSVAGGSLSGELFF. In DNA form, the CDR3 reads TGTGCCAGCAGTTCAGTAGCGGGAGGGTCTCTTTCCGGGGAGCTGTTTTTT.

Only one count was recorded for this clone. The CDR3 DNA is TGTGCCAGCAGCCAAGATTTGTTTAGCGAGCAGTACTTC. Protein product: CASSQDLFSEQYF. The rearrangement links TRBV4-2 to TRBJ2-7; D unresolved. The germline gives CDR1 LGHNA, CDR2 YNFKEQ. Trimming shortened V by 0 bases and J by 6 bases, and 9 bases separated the two germline ends. This CDR3 spans 13 amino acids.

This clone was observed a single time. V and J are TRBV6-5 and TRBJ2-7, with 7 bases identical to TRBD1. Germline values: CDR1 MNHEY, CDR2 SVGAGI. The CDR3 length is 14 residues. V lost 6 bases and J lost 2; bases outside the gene matches: 7. CDR3 residues: CASSQGQLAYEQYF. The CDR3, as DNA: TGTGCCAGCAGCCAGGGACAGTTAGCCTACGAGCAGTACTTC.